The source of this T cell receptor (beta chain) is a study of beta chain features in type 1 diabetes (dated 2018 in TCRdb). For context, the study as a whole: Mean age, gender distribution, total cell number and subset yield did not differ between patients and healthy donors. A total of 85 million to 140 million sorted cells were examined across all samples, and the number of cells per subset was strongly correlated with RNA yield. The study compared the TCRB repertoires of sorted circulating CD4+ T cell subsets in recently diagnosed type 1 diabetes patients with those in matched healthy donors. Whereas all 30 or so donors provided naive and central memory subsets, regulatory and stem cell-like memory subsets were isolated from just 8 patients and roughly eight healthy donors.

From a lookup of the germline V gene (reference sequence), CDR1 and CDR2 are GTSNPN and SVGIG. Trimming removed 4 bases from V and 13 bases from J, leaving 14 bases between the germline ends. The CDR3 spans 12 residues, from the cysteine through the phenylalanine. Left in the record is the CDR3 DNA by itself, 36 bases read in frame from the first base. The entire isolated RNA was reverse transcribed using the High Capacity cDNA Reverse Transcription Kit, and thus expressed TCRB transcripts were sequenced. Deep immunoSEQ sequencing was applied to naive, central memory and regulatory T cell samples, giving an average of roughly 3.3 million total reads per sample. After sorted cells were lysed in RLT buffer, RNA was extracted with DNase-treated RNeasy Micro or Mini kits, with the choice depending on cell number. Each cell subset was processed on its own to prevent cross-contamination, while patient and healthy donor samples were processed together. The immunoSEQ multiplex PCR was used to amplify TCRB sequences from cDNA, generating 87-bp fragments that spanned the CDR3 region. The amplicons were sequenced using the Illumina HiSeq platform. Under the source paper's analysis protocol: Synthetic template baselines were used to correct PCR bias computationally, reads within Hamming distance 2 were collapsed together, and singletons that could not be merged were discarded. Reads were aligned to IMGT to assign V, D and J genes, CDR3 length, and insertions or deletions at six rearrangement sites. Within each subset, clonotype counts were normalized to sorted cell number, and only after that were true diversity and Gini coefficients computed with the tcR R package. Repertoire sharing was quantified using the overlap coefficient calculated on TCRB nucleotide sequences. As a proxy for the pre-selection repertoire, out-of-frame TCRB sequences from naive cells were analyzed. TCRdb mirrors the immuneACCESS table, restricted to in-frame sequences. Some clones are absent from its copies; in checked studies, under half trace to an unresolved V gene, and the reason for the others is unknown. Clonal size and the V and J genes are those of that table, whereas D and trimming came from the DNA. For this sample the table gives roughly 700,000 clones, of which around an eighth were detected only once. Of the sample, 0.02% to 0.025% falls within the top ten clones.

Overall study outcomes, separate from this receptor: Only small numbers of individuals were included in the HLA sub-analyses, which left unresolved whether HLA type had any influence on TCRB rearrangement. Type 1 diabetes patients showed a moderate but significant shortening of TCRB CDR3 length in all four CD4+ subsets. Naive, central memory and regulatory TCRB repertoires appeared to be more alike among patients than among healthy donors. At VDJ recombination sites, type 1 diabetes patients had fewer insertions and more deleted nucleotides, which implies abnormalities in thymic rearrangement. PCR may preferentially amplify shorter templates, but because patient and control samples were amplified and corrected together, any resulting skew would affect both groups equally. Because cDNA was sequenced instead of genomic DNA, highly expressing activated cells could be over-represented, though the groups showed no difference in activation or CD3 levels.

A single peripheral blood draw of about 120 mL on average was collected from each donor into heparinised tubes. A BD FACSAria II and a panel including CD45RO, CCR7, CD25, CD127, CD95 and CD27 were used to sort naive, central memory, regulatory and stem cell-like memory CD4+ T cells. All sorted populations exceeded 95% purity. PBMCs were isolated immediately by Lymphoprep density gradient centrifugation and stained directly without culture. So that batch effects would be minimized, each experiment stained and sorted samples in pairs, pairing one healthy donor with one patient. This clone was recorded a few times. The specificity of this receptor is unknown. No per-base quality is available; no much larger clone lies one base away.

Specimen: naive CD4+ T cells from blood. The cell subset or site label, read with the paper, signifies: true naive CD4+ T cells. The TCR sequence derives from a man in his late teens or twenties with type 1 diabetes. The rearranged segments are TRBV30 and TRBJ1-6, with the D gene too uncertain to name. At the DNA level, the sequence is TGTGCCTGGAACCAGATAATAGAGCCCCTCCACTTT. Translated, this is CAWNQIIEPLHF.